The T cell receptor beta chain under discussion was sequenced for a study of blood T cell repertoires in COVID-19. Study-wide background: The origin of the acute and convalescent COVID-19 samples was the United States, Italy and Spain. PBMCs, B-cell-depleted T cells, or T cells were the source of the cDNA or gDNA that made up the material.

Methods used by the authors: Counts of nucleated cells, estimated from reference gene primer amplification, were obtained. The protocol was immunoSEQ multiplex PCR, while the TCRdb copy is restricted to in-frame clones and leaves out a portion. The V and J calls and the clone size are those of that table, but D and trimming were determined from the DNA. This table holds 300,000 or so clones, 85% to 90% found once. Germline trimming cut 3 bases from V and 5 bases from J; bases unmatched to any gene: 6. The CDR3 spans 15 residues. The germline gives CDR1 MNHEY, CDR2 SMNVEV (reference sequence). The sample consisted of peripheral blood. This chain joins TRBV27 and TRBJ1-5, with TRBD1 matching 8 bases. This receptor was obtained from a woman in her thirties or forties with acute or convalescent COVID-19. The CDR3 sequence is CASSFSGTGYQPQHF. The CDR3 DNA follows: TGTGCCAGCAGTTTCTCCGGGACAGGTTATCAGCCCCAGCATTTT.